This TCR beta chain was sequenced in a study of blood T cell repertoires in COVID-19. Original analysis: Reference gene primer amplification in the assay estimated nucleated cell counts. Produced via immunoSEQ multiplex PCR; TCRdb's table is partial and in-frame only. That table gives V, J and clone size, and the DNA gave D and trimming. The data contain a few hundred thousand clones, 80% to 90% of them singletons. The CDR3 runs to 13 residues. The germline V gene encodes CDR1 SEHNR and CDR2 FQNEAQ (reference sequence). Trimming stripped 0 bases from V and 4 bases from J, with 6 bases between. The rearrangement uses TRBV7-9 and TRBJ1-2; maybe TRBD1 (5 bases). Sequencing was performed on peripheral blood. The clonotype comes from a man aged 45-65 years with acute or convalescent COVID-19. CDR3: CASSLAGLYGYTF. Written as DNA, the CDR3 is TGTGCCAGCAGCTTAGCGGGGCTCTATGGCTACACCTTC.